The 13 T cell receptor beta chains presented below share a single source sample, sequenced in a study of blood T cell repertoires in COVID-19 (dated by TCRdb to the early 2020s). The library was produced with the immunoSEQ multiplex PCR assay. TCRdb provides this immuneACCESS table in a form limited to in-frame rearrangements. Some clones are lacking; in checked studies, under half of them reflect an unresolved V gene, and why the rest are absent is not known. The sample table lists about 140,000 clones, roughly 76% of them with a count of one. The top ten clonotypes cover roughly 10% of the sample. The sequenced material came from peripheral blood. The receptors were sampled from a woman aged 45-65 years with active or convalescent COVID-19.

The chain combines TRBV6-2 or TRBV6-3 with TRBJ1-1, with a possible D match to TRBD1 (6 bases). Trimming left V 6 bases short and J 0 bases short, with 17 bases between. The CDR3 has 16 amino acids. CDR1 is MNHEY, CDR2 SVGEGT, per germline. Written as DNA, the CDR3 is TGTGCCAGCAGCCGGGCACGACAGGACATGAACACTGAAGCTTTCTTT. Its protein product is CASSRARQDMNTEAFF.

The chain recombines TRBV19 with TRBJ2-4; a possible D gene is TRBD1 (7 bases). CDR3 size: 18 residues. In germline, CDR1 is LNHDA, CDR2 SQIVND (reference sequence). V was clipped by 3 bases and J by 3 bases, with 21 bases between them. This chain's CDR3 is CASSILMGGGGSKNIQYF. The CDR3 nucleotides read TGTGCCAGTAGTATCTTGATGGGTGGAGGGGGCAGCAAAAACATTCAGTACTTC. The full variable domain, rest sourced from reference TRBV19 and TRBJ2-4, is DGGITQSPKYLFRKEGQNVTLSCEQNLNHDAMYWYRQDPGQGLRLIYYSQIVNDFQKGDIAEGYSVSREKKESFPLTVTSAQKNPTAFYLCASSILMGGGGSKNIQYFGAGTRLSVL.

The gene calls are TRBV6-5 and TRBJ1-6; TRBD1 is a possible D gene (6 bases). Per germline, CDR1 MNHEY and CDR2 SVGAGI. CDR3 length: 13 amino acids. Trimming removed 8 bases from V and 7 bases from J, with 12 bases in between. As DNA, the CDR3 is TGTGCCAGCCAAGGGGGTGTAAATTCACCCCTCCACTTT. It is translated as CASQGGVNSPLHF.

This chain links TRBV25-1 with TRBJ2-1; D gene ambiguous. V lost 2 bases to trimming and J lost 0 bases, with 17 bases between them. Germline V CDR1 and CDR2: MGHDK, SYGVNS. The CDR3 consists of 18 residues. The CDR3 sequence: CASSEDTSPQFSYNEQFF. The DNA of the CDR3 is TGTGCCAGCAGTGAAGATACCTCCCCCCAGTTCTCCTACAATGAGCAGTTCTTC.

CDR3: CASSLEGAGTDTQYF. The CDR3 nucleotides read TGTGCCAGCAGTTTGGAGGGGGCGGGCACAGATACGCAGTATTTT. The chain recombines TRBV28 with TRBJ2-3; perhaps TRBD1 as D (7 bases). Germline lookup yields CDR1 MDHEN and CDR2 SYDVKM. Trimming removed 3 bases from V and 1 base from J, with 11 bases in between. The length of the CDR3 is 15 residues.

This clone showed up just a few times. The chain employs TRBV5-6 and TRBJ1-6, with D possibly TRBD1 on 6 matching bases. V was clipped by 3 bases and J by 7 bases, with 11 bases between them. The CDR3 extends over 14 amino acids. Germline CDR1 is SGHDT and CDR2 is YYEEEE. The CDR3 bases are TGTGCCAGCAGCTCCCAGGGGTACAATTCACCCCTCCACTTT. Its translation: CASSSQGYNSPLHF.

With regard to this clone: A much larger clone lies one base from this, so it may be a read error. The chain combines TRBV11-1 with TRBJ1-1; D possibly corresponds to TRBD1 (6 bases). Germline assignment: CDR1 SGHAT and CDR2 FQDESV (reference sequence). V was clipped by 3 bases and J by 4 bases, with 6 bases between them. This CDR3 has 12 residues. The DNA for the CDR3 is TGTGCCAGCAGCTTCAGGGGCACTGAAGCTTTCTTT. This gives the protein CASSFRGTEAFF. Based on the CDR3 plus reference TRBV11-1 and TRBJ1-1, the full variable domain is EAEVAQSPRYKITEKSQAVAFWCDPISGHATLYWYRQILGQGPELLVQFQDESVVDDSQLPKDRFSAERLKGVDSTLKIQPAELGDSAMYLCASSFRGTEAFFGQGTRLTVV.

Worth noting for this clone: Other DNA sequences in the sample encode the same CDR3. The rearrangement joins TRBV5-1 to TRBJ1-1; TRBD1 aligns across 9 bases. V was clipped by 4 bases and J by 1 base; unmatched bases: 5. This CDR3 region has 15 residues. The germline V gene encodes CDR1 SGHRS and CDR2 YFSETQ. CDR3 loop: CASSAGQGANTEAFF. The CDR3 DNA sequence: TGCGCCAGCAGCGCGGGACAGGGCGCGAACACTGAAGCTTTCTTT.

J is TRBJ1-2 and V is TRBV30; 9 bases are a match to TRBD1. CDR1 and CDR2 from the germline V gene are GTSNPN and SVGIG (reference sequence). V gave up 2 bases and J gave up 0 bases; unmatched junction bases: 10. There are 17 residues in the CDR3. CDR3 residues: CAWSTHVRDRANYGYTF. The CDR3 nucleotides read TGTGCCTGGAGTACCCACGTACGGGACAGGGCTAACTATGGCTACACCTTC.

V is TRBV5-1 and J is TRBJ2-7; 7 positions match TRBD2. The V gene end was trimmed by 4 bases and the J gene end by 5 bases; junction bases not matched to a gene: 12. The CDR3 consists of 15 residues. Germline values: CDR1 SGHRS, CDR2 YFSETQ. The DNA of the CDR3 is TGCGCCAGCAGCCCTGCCCTAGCGGCGGGCCACGAGCAGTACTTC. Residues: CASSPALAAGHEQYF.

V and J are TRBV4-3 and TRBJ2-7; TRBD1 matches at 8 bases. The germline V gene has CDR1 LGHNA and CDR2 YSLEER. Unmatched junction bases numbered 12, after V lost 4 bases and J lost 7 bases. CDR3 size: 15 residues. The CDR3 reads CASSLRQGLVGEQYF. The CDR3 nucleotides read TGCGCCAGCAGCCTTCGACAGGGGCTCGTGGGGGAGCAGTACTTC.

The chain employs TRBV27 and TRBJ2-7, with a weak D call TRBD2 (5 bases). The V gene's germline CDR1 is MNHEY and CDR2 SMNVEV (reference sequence). The CDR3 consists of 14 residues. The V end lost 3 bases, the J end lost 2 bases, and 11 bases lay between the germline ends. The CDR3 loop is CASSFGGRAYEQYF. The CDR3 bases are TGTGCCAGCAGTTTCGGCGGGCGTGCCTACGAGCAGTACTTC.

The chain joins TRBV30 to TRBJ1-5, with TRBD1 matching over 7 bases. J was trimmed by 7 bases and V by 3 bases; bases with no gene match: 9. From germline, CDR1 is GTSNPN and CDR2 SVGIG (reference sequence). The CDR3 runs to 14 residues. As DNA, the CDR3 is TGTGCCTGGAGCGTTACAGGGGATGGACAGCCCCAGCATTTT. As protein: CAWSVTGDGQPQHF.